Only a few counts were recorded for the clone carrying this T cell receptor beta chain. The target antigen is unknown. 5'RACE template switching added a universal primer site and UMIs to TCR cDNA. TCRdb ran MiXCR on the 5' RACE reads and lists one entry per CDR3 protein. Among 550,000 to 750,000 distinct CDR3 sequences listed, about 14% were seen once. These data belong to a study of T cells after yellow fever vaccination. Study-wide points: Though weaker, the secondary response peaked faster, on day 5 versus 15. Clonotypes found in both CD4 and CD8 compartments made up a small share.

The receptor was derived from a man aged 25 to 40 who received the YFV17D yellow fever vaccine. The sequencing used PBMCs, collected on the day of the yellow fever booster vaccination.

The chain's CDR3 is CSARDRSGRNTGELFF. For the CDR3, the DNA is TGCAGTGCTAGAGATCGGAGCGGGAGGAACACCGGGGAGCTGTTTTTT. The chain joins TRBV20-1 to TRBJ2-2; 8 bases map to TRBD2. Germline values: CDR1 DFQATT, CDR2 SNEGSKA (reference sequence). Trimming at V came to 0 bases and at J to 1 base, leaving 4 bases not matched to a gene. This CDR3 has 16 residues.